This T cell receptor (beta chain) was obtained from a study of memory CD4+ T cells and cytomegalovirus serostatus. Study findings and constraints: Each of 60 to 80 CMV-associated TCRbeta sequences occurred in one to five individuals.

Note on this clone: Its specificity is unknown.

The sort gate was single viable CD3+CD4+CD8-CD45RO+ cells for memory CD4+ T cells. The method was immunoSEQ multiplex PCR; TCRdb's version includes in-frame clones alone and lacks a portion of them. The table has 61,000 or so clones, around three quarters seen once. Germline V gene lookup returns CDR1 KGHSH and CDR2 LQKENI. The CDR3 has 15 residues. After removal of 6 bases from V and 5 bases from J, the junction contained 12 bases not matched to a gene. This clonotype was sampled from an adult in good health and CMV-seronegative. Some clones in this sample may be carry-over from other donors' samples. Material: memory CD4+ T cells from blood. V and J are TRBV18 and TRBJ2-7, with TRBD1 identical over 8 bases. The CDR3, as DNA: TGTGCCAGCTCGCCCCGAGCCGGGACAGGAAACGAGCAGTACTTC. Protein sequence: CASSPRAGTGNEQYF.